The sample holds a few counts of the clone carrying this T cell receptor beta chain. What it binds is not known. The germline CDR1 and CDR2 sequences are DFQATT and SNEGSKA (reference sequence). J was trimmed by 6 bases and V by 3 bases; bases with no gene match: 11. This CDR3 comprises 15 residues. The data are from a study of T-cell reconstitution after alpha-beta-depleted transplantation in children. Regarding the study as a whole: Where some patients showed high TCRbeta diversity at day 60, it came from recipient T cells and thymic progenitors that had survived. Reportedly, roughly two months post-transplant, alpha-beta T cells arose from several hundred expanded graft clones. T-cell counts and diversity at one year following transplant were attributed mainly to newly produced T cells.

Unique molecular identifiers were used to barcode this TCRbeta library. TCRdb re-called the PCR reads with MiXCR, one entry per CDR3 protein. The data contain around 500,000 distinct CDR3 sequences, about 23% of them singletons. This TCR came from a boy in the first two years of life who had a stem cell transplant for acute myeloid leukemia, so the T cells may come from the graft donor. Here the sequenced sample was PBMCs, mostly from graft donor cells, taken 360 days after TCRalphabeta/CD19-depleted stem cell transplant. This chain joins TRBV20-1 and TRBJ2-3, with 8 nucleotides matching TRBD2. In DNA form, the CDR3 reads TGCAGTGCTAGTGTCCGGGGGGGCATCAGGGATACGCAGTATTTT. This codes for CSASVRGGIRDTQYF.